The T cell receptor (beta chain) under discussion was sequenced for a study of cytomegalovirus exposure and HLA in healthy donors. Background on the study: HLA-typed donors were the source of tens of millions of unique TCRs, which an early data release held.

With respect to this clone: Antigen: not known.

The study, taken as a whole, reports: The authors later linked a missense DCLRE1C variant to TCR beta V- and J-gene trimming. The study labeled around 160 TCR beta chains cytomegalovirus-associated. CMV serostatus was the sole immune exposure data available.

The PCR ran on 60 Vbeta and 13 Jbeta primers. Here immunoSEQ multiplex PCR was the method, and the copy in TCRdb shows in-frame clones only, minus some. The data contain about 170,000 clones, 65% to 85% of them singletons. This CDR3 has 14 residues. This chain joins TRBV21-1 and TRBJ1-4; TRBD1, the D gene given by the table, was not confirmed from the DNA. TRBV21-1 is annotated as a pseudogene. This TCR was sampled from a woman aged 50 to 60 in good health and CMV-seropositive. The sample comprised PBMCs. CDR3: CASNGTETNEKLFF. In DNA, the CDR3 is TGTGCCAGCAATGGGACAGAAACTAATGAAAAACTGTTTTTT.